The source of this TCR beta chain is a study of cytomegalovirus exposure and HLA in healthy donors. Study-wide results and caveats: An assumption of roughly uniform sequencing depth across donors underlay the presence/absence analyses. The sole available immune exposure information was CMV serostatus. Upon later analysis, HLA-associated TCR beta chains proved more clonally expanded than other, equally common chains.

Primers included in the PCR were 60 Vbeta and 13 Jbeta primers. Clones were sequenced by immunoSEQ multiplex PCR, and TCRdb holds only the in-frame ones, with some missing. The sample carries under 250,000 clones, 65% to 85% recorded once. In the case of this clone: What it binds is unknown.

V shed 5 bases and J 12 bases; nucleotides not matched to a gene: 5. There are 13 residues in the CDR3. Germline assignment: CDR1 MNHEY and CDR2 SVGAGI. This receptor was identified in a boy aged 2 to 10 in good health and CMV-seronegative. The sample taken for sequencing was PBMCs. This sequence joins TRBV6-5 and TRBJ1-6; TRBD1 agrees at 9 bases. The CDR3 DNA reads as TGTGCCAGCAGTGAGACAGGGGGAGGACCCCTCCACTTT. Amino acid sequence: CASSETGGGPLHF.